One sample yielded the 8 T cell receptor beta chains listed below, sequenced in a study of cytotoxic CD8 clonotypes in ibrutinib-treated CLL. The protocol was immunoSEQ multiplex PCR, while the TCRdb copy is restricted to in-frame clones and leaves out a portion. Counted here are about 43,000 clones, roughly two thirds occurring once; the ten biggest clones make up around 13%. Sample: PBMCs, taken after 12 months of ibrutinib treatment. The source is a human donor with chronic lymphocytic leukemia.

This sequence joins TRBV4-1 and TRBJ2-1; D not resolved. The ends were cut back, 4 bases at V and 0 bases at J, with 16 bases in the middle. The V gene's germline CDR1 is MGHRA and CDR2 YSYEKL. CDR3 length: 17 residues. This chain's CDR3 is CASSRLGSSPSYNEQFF. The CDR3 region has the DNA TGCGCCAGCAGCCGCCTTGGCAGCTCCCCCTCCTACAATGAGCAGTTCTTC.

The chain employs TRBV18 and TRBJ1-1; no definite D call. CDR1 is KGHSH and CDR2 is LQKENI in the germline V gene. The length of the CDR3 is 14 residues. The V and J ends lost 2 bases and 1 base respectively, with 8 bases between them. For the CDR3, the DNA is TGTGCCAGCTCACCAGGGCAGGAGAACACTGAAGCTTTCTTT. Translation gives CASSPGQENTEAFF.

The V call is TRBV19, the J call TRBJ1-6; D may be TRBD1 (5 bases). The CDR3 has 14 residues. Germline V CDR1 and CDR2: LNHDA, SQIVND (reference sequence). V was trimmed by 4 bases and J by 10 bases, leaving 14 bases between them. CDR3 bases: TGTGCCAGTAGTACCCAGGGTACTGGCTCACCCCTCCACTTT. Its protein is CASSTQGTGSPLHF.

This chain uses TRBV6-1 with TRBJ1-2, with TRBD1 matching 10 bases. Germline CDR1 and CDR2: MNHNS and SASEGT. The CDR3 has 14 residues. Trimming removed 7 bases from V and 4 bases from J; junction bases left unmatched: 6. The CDR3 sequence: CASTNRDRGYGYTF. The CDR3, as DNA: TGTGCCAGCACAAACCGGGACAGGGGCTATGGCTACACCTTC.

The chain links TRBV9 to TRBJ2-1, with D tentatively TRBD1 (6 bases). V lost 3 bases, J lost 3 bases, and 13 bases lay in between. The CDR3 sequence is 15 residues long. Germline V gives CDR1 SGDLS, CDR2 YYNGEE. The CDR3 nucleotides read TGTGCCAGCAGCGCCTCGGGACAAGACTACAATGAGCAGTTCTTC. The encoded protein is CASSASGQDYNEQFF.

The J gene is TRBJ2-2, the V gene TRBV12-5; 8 nucleotides agree with TRBD1. CDR1 LGHNT and CDR2 FRNRAP come from the germline V gene. This CDR3 spans 16 amino acids. J lost 7 bases, V lost 5 bases, and 12 bases had no gene match. CDR3 amino acids: CASGLQTGANNGELFF. The CDR3 DNA reads as TGTGCTAGTGGTCTTCAGACAGGGGCGAATAACGGGGAGCTGTTTTTT.

This chain's CDR3 is CASSLSGYSYNSPLHF. CDR3 nucleotides: TGTGCCAGCAGCTTGTCCGGTTACTCCTATAATTCACCCCTCCACTTT. This chain connects TRBV5-6 to TRBJ1-6; no definite D call. CDR3 length: 16 residues. The germline V gene has CDR1 SGHDT and CDR2 YYEEEE. Trimming pared 1 base from V and 0 bases from J, leaving 8 bases between.

J is TRBJ1-2 and V is TRBV7-6; 11 nucleotides align to TRBD1. The junction had 8 bases not matched to a gene; V was cut back by 5 bases and J by 6 bases. CDR1 is SGHVS and CDR2 is FNYEAQ in the germline V gene. The CDR3 runs to 15 residues. CDR3 in DNA: TGTGCCAGCAGCCGAGAGGACAGGGGGCGTGATGGCTACACCTTC. Its protein is CASSREDRGRDGYTF.